The rows below give T cell receptor beta chains drawn from one sample of a study of shared clonotypes between healthy human individuals. Using immunoSEQ multiplex PCR, the repertoire was profiled, and TCRdb retains in-frame clones only, with some absent. The data show roughly 1.5 million clones, with 98% seen just once and roughly 0.45% held by the top ten. Material for sequencing was naive CD4+ T cells sorted from blood. The receptors shown here come from a man aged 25-40 years in good health. The CDR3 runs from the conserved cysteine through the conserved F or W. D genes are given only for firm matches. Some rows have no size entry. The others give once, few or many, or a class for an expanded clone.

NA,TRBV28,NA,TRBJ2-7,TGTGCCAGCAGTTTGGGGGACATTATTAAGGCCTCCTACGAGCAGTACTTC,CASSLGDIIKASYEQYF
NA,TRBV7-9,NA,TRBJ2-7,TGTGCCAGCAGCTTAGGAGGACTGGTCTACGAGCAGTACTTC,CASSLGGLVYEQYF
NA,TRBV19,TRBD1,TRBJ2-3,TGTGCCAGTAGGAACCCAGGGGGCTTTGCAGATACGCAGTATTTT,CASRNPGGFADTQYF
NA,TRBV29-1,NA,TRBJ2-5,TGCAGCGTTGAAGGGCGGGGTCAAGAGACCCAGTACTTC,CSVEGRGQETQYF
NA,TRBV5-4,TRBD2,TRBJ2-3,TGTGCCAGCAGCTCCCTGACTTTAGCGGGAGGCACAGATACGCAGTATTTT,CASSSLTLAGGTDTQYF
NA,TRBV7-2,TRBD1,TRBJ1-5,TGTGCCAGCAGCCTCGGGCCTAAAGGGGGCGGGGGCAATCAGCCCCAGCATTTT,CASSLGPKGGGGNQPQHF
NA,TRBV7-2,TRBD1,TRBJ1-2,TGTGCCACCCAGGGGGACTATGGCTACACCTTC,CATQGDYGYTF
NA,TRBV7-8,NA,TRBJ2-6,TGTGCCAGCAGCTTAAGCCTAAGGAGGGCGACTGACTCTGGGGCCAACGTCCTGACTTTC,CASSLSLRRATDSGANVLTF
NA,TRBV6-1,TRBD1,TRBJ2-7,TGTGCCAGCAGTGTACTTACCGGGACAGGCGCCTACGAGCAGTACTTC,CASSVLTGTGAYEQYF
NA,TRBV7-2,NA,TRBJ2-1,TGTGCCAGCAGCCGCTACAATGAGCAGTTCTTC,CASSRYNEQFF
NA,TRBV28,NA,TRBJ2-2,TGTGCCAGCAGTTCCGCTCGCGGGTCTCAAAGGGAGCTGTTTTTT,CASSSARGSQRELFF
NA,TRBV5-1,TRBD1,TRBJ1-1,TGCGCCAGCAGCGGGGGGACAGGGGCCGTTACTCTACACACTGAAGCTTTCTTT,CASSGGTGAVTLHTEAFF
NA,TRBV4-1,TRBD1,TRBJ2-7,TGCGCCAGCAGCCTAAATATAGGGACAGGTAGCTCCTACGAGCAGTACTTC,CASSLNIGTGSSYEQYF
once,TRBV18,TRBD1,TRBJ2-1,TGTGCCAGCTCACCCCGGACAGGAGCAATTAAGCAGTTCTTC,CASSPRTGAIKQFF
NA,TRBV29-1,NA,TRBJ2-3,TGCAGCGTTGTGGTACTTGGAGACAGTCTAAGTTTT,CSVVVLGDSLSF
NA,TRBV5-1,NA,TRBJ1-1,TGCGCCAGCAGCTTGTATCTGAACACTGAAGCTTTCTTT,CASSLYLNTEAFF
few,TRBV15,NA,TRBJ1-5,TGTGCCACCAGCACCTATTCAGCGAATCAGCCCCAGCATTTT,CATSTYSANQPQHF
NA,TRBV2,TRBD1,TRBJ2-1,TGTGCCAGCAAACGACAGGGCTCGGGCGATGAGCAGTTCTTC,CASKRQGSGDEQFF
NA,TRBV11-2,NA,TRBJ2-6,TGTGCCAGCAGCTTAGCCGGACAGAGCTCTGGGGCCAACGTCCTGACTTTC,CASSLAGQSSGANVLTF
NA,TRBV18,NA,TRBJ2-4,TGTGCCAGCTCACCCTCTCTGGGAGCCAAAAACATTCAGTACTTC,CASSPSLGAKNIQYF
once,TRBV27,TRBD1,TRBJ2-4,TGTGCCAGCAGTTTAGAGGGACAGGGGTTGGGCATTCAGTACTTC,CASSLEGQGLGIQYF
NA,TRBV7-9,TRBD1,TRBJ2-6,TGTGCCAGGGGGACAGGGAGCGGCTCTGGGGCCAACGTCCTGACTTTC,CARGTGSGSGANVLTF
NA,TRBV9,NA,TRBJ1-1,TGTGCCAGCAGCGTAGCACAGAAGAACACTGAAGCTTTCTTT,CASSVAQKNTEAFF
NA,TRBV10-1,TRBD2,TRBJ2-1,TGCGCCAGCTCCCTAGCGGGCTCCTACAATGAGCAGTTCTTC,CASSLAGSYNEQFF
NA,TRBV29-1,NA,TRBJ1-1,TGCAGCGGCGGCCGGTGGGCCGGTGAAGCTTTCTTT,CSGGRWAGEAFF
NA,TRBV11-2,NA,TRBJ2-3,TGTGCCAGCAGCTTAGTCTTCCCAGATACGCAGTATTTT,CASSLVFPDTQYF
NA,TRBV7-9,NA,TRBJ2-5,TGTGCCAGCTCACAAGGGGGAGAGACCCAGTACTTC,CASSQGGETQYF
NA,TRBV7-3,TRBD1,TRBJ2-5,TGTGCCAGCAGCCCCCGCCAGGGGGCTGGGGAGACCCAGTACTTC,CASSPRQGAGETQYF
once,TRBV7-8,TRBD2,TRBJ2-1,TGTGCCAGCAGAACCCTAGCGGGAGCTAGAAATGAGCAGTTCTTC,CASRTLAGARNEQFF
NA,TRBV18,NA,TRBJ2-1,TGTGCCAGCTCACTAACGGGACAAACGAGCGGATCGGGTGAGCAGTTCTTC,CASSLTGQTSGSGEQFF
NA,TRBV9,TRBD2,TRBJ2-1,TGTGCCAGCAGCGACGACCTGGGACTAGCGGGGGACAATGAGCAGTTCTTC,CASSDDLGLAGDNEQFF
NA,TRBV20-1,NA,TRBJ2-5,TGCAGTGCGGGTTCTCAAGAGACCCAGTACTTC,CSAGSQETQYF
NA,TRBV4-3,NA,TRBJ2-2,TGCGCCAGCAGCCAAGCCCCATTAAACACCGGGGAGCTGTTTTTT,CASSQAPLNTGELFF
NA,TRBV5-4,NA,TRBJ2-7,TGTGCCAGCAGCCCGGACCAGTACGAGCAGTACTTC,CASSPDQYEQYF
NA,TRBV20-1,NA,TRBJ2-3,TGCAGTGCAGGTCCTCTCGATACGCAGTATTTT,CSAGPLDTQYF
NA,TRBV5-6,NA,TRBJ2-1,TGTGCCAGCAGCCGAACATCCAATGAGCAGTTCTTC,CASSRTSNEQFF
NA,TRBV19,TRBD1,TRBJ1-1,TGTGCCAGTAGTCGACCGGGACAGGGATTTGAAGCTTTCTTT,CASSRPGQGFEAFF
NA,TRBV5-6,NA,TRBJ2-7,TGTGCCAGCAGCCCCCTCGCCGCGTACGAGCAGTACTTC,CASSPLAAYEQYF
NA,TRBV29-1,NA,TRBJ2-4,TGCAGCGTTGAAGGTGCAGGGTCGGTAAACATTCAGTACTTC,CSVEGAGSVNIQYF
NA,TRBV5-1,NA,TRBJ2-1,TGCGCCAGCAGCCGAAGGGGGGTGTCGTACAATGAGCAGTTCTTC,CASSRRGVSYNEQFF
NA,TRBV30,NA,TRBJ1-1,TGTGCCTGGACCGACAGCCACACTGAAGCTTTCTTT,CAWTDSHTEAFF
NA,TRBV28,NA,TRBJ1-5,TGTGCCAGCACCTCAGGGGTTAGCAATCAGCCCCAGCATTTT,CASTSGVSNQPQHF
once,TRBV18,TRBD2,TRBJ2-7,TGTGCCAGCTCACCGGTACTAGCGGGAGGTGCCGAGCAGTACTTC,CASSPVLAGGAEQYF
NA,TRBV5-4,NA,TRBJ2-7,TGTGCCAGCAGCTCTAATACAGGCGAGCAGTACTTC,CASSSNTGEQYF
NA,TRBV12-5,NA,TRBJ2-1,TGTGCTAGTGGTTTGAGCGGGTCCTACAATGAGCAGTTCTTC,CASGLSGSYNEQFF
once,TRBV5-1,TRBD2,TRBJ2-7,TGCGCCAGCAGCTCCCGGGGGGGCTACGAGCAGTACTTC,CASSSRGGYEQYF
NA,TRBV19,TRBD2,TRBJ2-5,TGTGCCAGTAGTATTCGCGGACTAGCGGGAGTAGAGACCCAGTACTTC,CASSIRGLAGVETQYF
NA,TRBV5-1,TRBD1,TRBJ1-1,TGCGCCAGCAGCATCCGGGACAGGGAAGTTTTCTTT,CASSIRDREVFF
NA,TRBV9,NA,TRBJ2-1,TGTGCCAGCAGCGCGAGCGAGCCAGGGAGCAATGAGCAGTTCTTC,CASSASEPGSNEQFF
NA,TRBV14,NA,TRBJ2-2,TGTGCCAGCAGCCCCCGGCGGGGTGTAAACACCGGGGAGCTGTTTTTT,CASSPRRGVNTGELFF
NA,TRBV5-4,TRBD2,TRBJ2-2,TGTGCCAGCAGCTTGGCCACTCTAGCGGGAGGGTTCACCGGGGAGCTGTTTTTT,CASSLATLAGGFTGELFF
NA,TRBV7-6,TRBD1,TRBJ2-2,TGTGCCAGCAGCTTACACAGGGGGCTTGATACCGGGGAGCTGTTTTTT,CASSLHRGLDTGELFF
NA,TRBV15,TRBD2,TRBJ2-7,TGTGCCACCAGCAGAATCGGACTAGCGGACTACGAGCAGTACTTC,CATSRIGLADYEQYF
NA,TRBV27,NA,TRBJ2-5,TGTGCCAGCAGCCGGGACACGGGTGGTCTCGAGACCCAGTACTTC,CASSRDTGGLETQYF